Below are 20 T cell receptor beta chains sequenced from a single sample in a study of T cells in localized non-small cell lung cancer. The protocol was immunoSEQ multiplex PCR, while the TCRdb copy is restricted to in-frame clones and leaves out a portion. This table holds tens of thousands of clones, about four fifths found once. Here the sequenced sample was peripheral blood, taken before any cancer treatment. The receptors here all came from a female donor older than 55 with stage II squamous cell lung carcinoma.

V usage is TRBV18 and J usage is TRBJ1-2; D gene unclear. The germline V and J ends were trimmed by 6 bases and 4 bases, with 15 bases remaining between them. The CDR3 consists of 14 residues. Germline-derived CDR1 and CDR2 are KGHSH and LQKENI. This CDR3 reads CASSPDADFYGYTF. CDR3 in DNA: TGTGCCAGCTCGCCCGACGCGGACTTCTATGGCTACACCTTC.

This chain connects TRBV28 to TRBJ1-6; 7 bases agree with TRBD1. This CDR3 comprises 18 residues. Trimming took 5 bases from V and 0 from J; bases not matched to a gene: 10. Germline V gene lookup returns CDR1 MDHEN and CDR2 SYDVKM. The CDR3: CASSQGGIPSSYNSPLHF. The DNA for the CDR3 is TGTGCCAGCAGTCAAGGGGGCATTCCGAGCTCCTATAATTCACCCCTCCACTTT.

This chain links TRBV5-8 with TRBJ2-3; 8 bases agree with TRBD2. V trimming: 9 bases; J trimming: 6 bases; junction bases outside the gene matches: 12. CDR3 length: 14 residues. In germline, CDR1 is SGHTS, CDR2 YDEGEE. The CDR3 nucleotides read TGTGCCACCTCGGGGGGGCCCTTCGGGGATACGCAGTATTTT. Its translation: CATSGGPFGDTQYF.

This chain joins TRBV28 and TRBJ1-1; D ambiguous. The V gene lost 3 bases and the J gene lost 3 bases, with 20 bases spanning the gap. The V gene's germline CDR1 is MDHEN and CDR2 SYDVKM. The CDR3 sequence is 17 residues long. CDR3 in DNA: TGTGCCAGCAGTTTTCCCCCGGCCTGGCAGAAAGACACTGAAGCTTTCTTT. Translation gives CASSFPPAWQKDTEAFF.

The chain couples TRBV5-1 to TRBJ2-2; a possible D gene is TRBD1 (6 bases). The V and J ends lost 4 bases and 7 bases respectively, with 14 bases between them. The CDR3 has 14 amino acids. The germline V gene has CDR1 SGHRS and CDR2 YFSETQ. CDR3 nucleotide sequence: TGCGCCAGCAGCCCGGACAGTAAGGACGGGGAGCTGTTTTTT. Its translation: CASSPDSKDGELFF.

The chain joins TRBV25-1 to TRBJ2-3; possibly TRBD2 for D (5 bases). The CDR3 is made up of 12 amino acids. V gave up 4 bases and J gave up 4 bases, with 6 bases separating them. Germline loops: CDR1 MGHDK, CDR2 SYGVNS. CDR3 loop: CASSGGPDTQYF. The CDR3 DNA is TGTGCCAGCAGTGGAGGGCCAGATACGCAGTATTTT. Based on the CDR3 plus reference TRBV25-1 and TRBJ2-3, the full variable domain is EADIYQTPRYLVIGTGKKITLECSQTMGHDKMYWYQQDPGMELHLIHYSYGVNSTEKGDLSSESTVSRIRTEHFPLTLESARPSHTSQYLCASSGGPDTQYFGPGTRLTVL.

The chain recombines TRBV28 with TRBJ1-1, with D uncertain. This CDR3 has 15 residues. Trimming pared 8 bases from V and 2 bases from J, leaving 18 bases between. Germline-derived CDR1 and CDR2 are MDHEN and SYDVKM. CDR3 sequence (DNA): TGTGCCAGCGAGCCCCCCTCTCGGGCCAACACTGAAGCTTTCTTT. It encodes CASEPPSRANTEAFF. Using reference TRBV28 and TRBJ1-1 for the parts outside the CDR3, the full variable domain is DVKVTQSSRYLVKRTGEKVFLECVQDMDHENMFWYRQDPGLGLRLIYFSYDVKMKEKGDIPEGYSVSREKKERFSLILESASTNQTSMYLCASEPPSRANTEAFFGQGTRLTVV.

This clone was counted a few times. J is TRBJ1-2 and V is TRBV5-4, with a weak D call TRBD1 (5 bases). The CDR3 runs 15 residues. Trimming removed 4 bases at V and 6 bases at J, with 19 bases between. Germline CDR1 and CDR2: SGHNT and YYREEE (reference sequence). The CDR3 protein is CASSPQEGAGNGYTF. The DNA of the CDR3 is TGTGCCAGCAGCCCACAGGAAGGGGCTGGGAATGGCTACACCTTC. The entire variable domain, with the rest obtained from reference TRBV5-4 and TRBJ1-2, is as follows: ETGVTQSPTHLIKTRGQQVTLRCSSQSGHNTVSWYQQALGQGPQFIFQYYREEENGRGNFPPRFSGLQFPNYSSELNVNALELDDSALYLCASSPQEGAGNGYTFGSGTRLTVV.

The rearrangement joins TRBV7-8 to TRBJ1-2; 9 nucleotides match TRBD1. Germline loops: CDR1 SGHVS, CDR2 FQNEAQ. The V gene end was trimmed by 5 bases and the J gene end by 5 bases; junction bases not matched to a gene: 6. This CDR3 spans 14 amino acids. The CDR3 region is CASSQGQGWYGYTF. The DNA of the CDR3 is TGTGCCAGCAGCCAGGGACAGGGTTGGTATGGCTACACCTTC.

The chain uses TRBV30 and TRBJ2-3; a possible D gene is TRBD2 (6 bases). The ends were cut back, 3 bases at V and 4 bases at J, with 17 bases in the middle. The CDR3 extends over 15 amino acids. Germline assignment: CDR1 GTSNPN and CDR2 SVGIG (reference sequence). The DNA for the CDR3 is TGTGCCTGGAGGCTGGTCGGCGGGGCGGCAGATACGCAGTATTTT. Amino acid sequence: CAWRLVGGAADTQYF. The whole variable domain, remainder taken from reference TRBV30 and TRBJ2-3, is SQTIHQWPATLVQPVGSPLSLECTVEGTSNPNLYWYRQAAGRGLQLLFYSVGIGQISSEVPQNLSASRPQDRQFILSSKKLLLSDSGFYLCAWRLVGGAADTQYFGPGTRLTVL.

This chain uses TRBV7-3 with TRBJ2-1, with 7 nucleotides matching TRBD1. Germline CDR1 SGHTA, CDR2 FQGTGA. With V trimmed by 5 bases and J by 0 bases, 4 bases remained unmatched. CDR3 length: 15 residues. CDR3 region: CASSDRVYSYNEQFF. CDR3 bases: TGTGCCAGCAGCGACAGGGTTTACTCCTACAATGAGCAGTTCTTC.

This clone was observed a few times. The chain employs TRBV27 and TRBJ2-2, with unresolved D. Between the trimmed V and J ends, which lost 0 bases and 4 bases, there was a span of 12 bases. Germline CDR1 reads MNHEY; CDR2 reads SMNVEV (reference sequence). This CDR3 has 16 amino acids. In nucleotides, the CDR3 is TGTGCCAGCAGTTTATCTGGGCCGCCTTTCACCGGGGAGCTGTTTTTT. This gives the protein CASSLSGPPFTGELFF.

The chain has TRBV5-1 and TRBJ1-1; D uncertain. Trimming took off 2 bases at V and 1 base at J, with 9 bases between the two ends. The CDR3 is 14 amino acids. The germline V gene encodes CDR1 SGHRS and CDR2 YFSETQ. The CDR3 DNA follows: TGCGCCAGCAGCTTCGGACCGGGGAACACTGAAGCTTTCTTT. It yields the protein CASSFGPGNTEAFF.

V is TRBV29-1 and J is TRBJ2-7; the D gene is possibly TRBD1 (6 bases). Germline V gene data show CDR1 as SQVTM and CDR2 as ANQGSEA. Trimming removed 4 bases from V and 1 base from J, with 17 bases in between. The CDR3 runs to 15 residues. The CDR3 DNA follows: TGCAGCGTTGCTCCCTCGAGGACAGCGTCCTACGAGCAGTACTTC. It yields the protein CSVAPSRTASYEQYF.

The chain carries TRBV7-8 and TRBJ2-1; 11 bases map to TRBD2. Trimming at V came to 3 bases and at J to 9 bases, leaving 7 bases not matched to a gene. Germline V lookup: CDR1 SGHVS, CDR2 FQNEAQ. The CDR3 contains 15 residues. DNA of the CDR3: TGTGCCAGCAGCTTCGGGACTAGCGGAATGAGTGAGCAGTTCTTC. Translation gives CASSFGTSGMSEQFF.

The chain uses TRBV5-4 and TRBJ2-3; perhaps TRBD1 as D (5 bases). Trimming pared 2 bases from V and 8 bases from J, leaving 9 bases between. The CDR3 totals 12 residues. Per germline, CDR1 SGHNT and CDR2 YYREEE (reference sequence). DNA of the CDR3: TGTGCCAGCAGCTTCGACAGTTCTACGCAGTATTTT. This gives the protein CASSFDSSTQYF.

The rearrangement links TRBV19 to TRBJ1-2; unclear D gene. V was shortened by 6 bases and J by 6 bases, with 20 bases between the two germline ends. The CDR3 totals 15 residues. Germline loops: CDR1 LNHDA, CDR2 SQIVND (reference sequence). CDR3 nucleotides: TGTGCCAGTAGGACCACCGGGCCCCAAGACGATGGCTACACCTTC. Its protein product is CASRTTGPQDDGYTF.

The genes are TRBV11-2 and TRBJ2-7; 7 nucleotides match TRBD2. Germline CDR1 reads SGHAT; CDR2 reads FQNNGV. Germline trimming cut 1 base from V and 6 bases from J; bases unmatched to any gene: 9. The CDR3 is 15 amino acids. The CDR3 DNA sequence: TGTGCCAGCAGCTTAGTTGGCAGACTAGCTCTCGAGCAGTACTTC. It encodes CASSLVGRLALEQYF. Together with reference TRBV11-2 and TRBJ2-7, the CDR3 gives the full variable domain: EAGVAQSPRYKIIEKRQSVAFWCNPISGHATLYWYQQILGQGPKLLIQFQNNGVVDDSQLPKDRFSAERLKGVDSTLKIQPAKLEDSAVYLCASSLVGRLALEQYFGPGTRLTVT.

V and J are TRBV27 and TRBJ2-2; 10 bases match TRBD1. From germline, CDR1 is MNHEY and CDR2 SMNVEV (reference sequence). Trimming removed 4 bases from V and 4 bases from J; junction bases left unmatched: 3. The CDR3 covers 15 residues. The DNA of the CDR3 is TGTGCCAGCAGTTGGGGACAGGGGTTCACCGGGGAGCTGTTTTTT. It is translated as CASSWGQGFTGELFF.

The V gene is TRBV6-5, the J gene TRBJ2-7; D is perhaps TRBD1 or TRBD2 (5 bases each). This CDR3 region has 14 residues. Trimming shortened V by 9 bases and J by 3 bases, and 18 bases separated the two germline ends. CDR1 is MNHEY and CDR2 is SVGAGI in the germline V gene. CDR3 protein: CASLSTRGGYEQYF. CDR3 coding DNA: TGTGCCAGTCTCTCGACCCGTGGGGGCTACGAGCAGTACTTC.